The rows below give T cell receptor beta chains drawn from one sample of a study of cytomegalovirus exposure and HLA in healthy donors. Sequencing was performed with immunoSEQ multiplex PCR; in TCRdb, only in-frame clones are kept and a portion is missing. This table has approximately 180,000 clones, approximately 78% appearing once. The specimen sequenced was PBMCs. These receptors all stem from a human donor in good health. The CDR3 runs from the conserved cysteine through the conserved F or W. The D gene is left open where the match is weak. Some rows mark clone size as missing; the rest say once, few, many or name a class of expanded clone.

TRBD1,TRBV7-8,TRBJ2-2,-,16,CASSRGQGAQTGELFF,TGTGCCAGCAGCCGTGGACAGGGGGCGCAGACCGGGGAGCTGTTTTTT
-,TRBV6-5,TRBJ2-7,-,13,CASSYRGIYEQYF,TGTGCCAGCAGTTACAGGGGGATCTACGAGCAGTACTTC
TRBD1,TRBV30,TRBJ2-6,-,14,CAQGQPSGANVLTF,TGTGCCCAGGGACAGCCCTCTGGGGCCAACGTCCTGACTTTC
TRBD1,TRBV7-9,TRBJ1-1,-,16,CASSLLLQGAAREAFF,TGTGCCAGCAGCTTATTATTACAGGGGGCTGCGAGAGAAGCTTTCTTT
TRBD1,TRBV11-2,TRBJ2-7,few,15,CASSLEGQGVYEQYF,TGTGCCAGCAGCTTAGAGGGACAGGGTGTCTACGAGCAGTACTTC
-,TRBV2,TRBJ1-5,once,12,CASSRLGVDGHF,TGTGCCAGCAGTAGGTTAGGGGTCGATGGGCATTTT
-,TRBV5-6,TRBJ1-2,-,13,CASSLSAYYGYTF,TGTGCCAGCAGCTTGAGCGCCTACTATGGCTACACCTTC
-,TRBV7-6,TRBJ2-7,-,13,CASSREPRYEQYF,TGTGCCAGCAGCCGCGAACCCCGCTACGAGCAGTACTTC
-,TRBV5-4,TRBJ2-2,-,14,CASSLAGGTGELFF,TGTGCCAGCAGCTTGGCCGGAGGGACTGGGGAGCTGTTTTTT
-,TRBV6-4,TRBJ2-3,-,15,CASSDSWGVTDTQYF,TGTGCCAGCAGTGACTCGTGGGGGGTCACAGATACGCAGTATTTT
-,TRBV4-3,TRBJ1-5,once,16,CASSQERGSSNQPQHF,TGCGCCAGCAGCCAAGAAAGGGGGAGTAGCAATCAGCCCCAGCATTTT
-,TRBV4-1,TRBJ1-1,-,12,CASSQGGAEAFF,TGCGCCAGCAGCCAGGGGGGGGCTGAAGCTTTCTTT
-,TRBV19,TRBJ2-1,-,14,CASTIGEHYNEQFF,TGTGCCAGTACCATAGGGGAACACTACAATGAGCAGTTCTTC
TRBD1,TRBV4-2,TRBJ1-2,-,15,CASSQALQGFYGYTF,TGTGCCAGCAGCCAAGCCCTACAGGGGTTCTATGGCTACACCTTC
TRBD1,TRBV7-9,TRBJ2-7,-,15,CASSKWTGGRYEQYF,TGTGCCAGCAGCAAGTGGACAGGGGGAAGATACGAGCAGTACTTC
TRBD1,TRBV6-4,TRBJ1-1,-,17,CASSEGTGVLMNTEAFF,TGTGCCAGCAGTGAGGGGACAGGGGTCCTCATGAACACTGAAGCTTTCTTT
TRBD2,TRBV7-3,TRBJ2-1,-,15,CASSPLASGGNEQFF,TGTGCCAGCAGCCCTCTAGCTAGCGGGGGAAATGAGCAGTTCTTC
-,TRBV9,TRBJ2-7,-,15,CASSVGRGQSYEQYF,TGTGCCAGCAGCGTAGGGAGGGGGCAGTCCTACGAGCAGTACTTC
TRBD2,TRBV7-6,TRBJ2-1,once,20,CASSGSGLAGMGSSYNEQFF,TGTGCCAGCAGCGGGTCGGGACTAGCGGGGATGGGGAGTTCCTACAATGAGCAGTTCTTC
-,TRBV5-6,TRBJ2-4,-,14,CASSLRGSPVIQYF,TGTGCCAGCAGCTTGCGAGGGTCCCCGGTCATTCAGTACTTC